Listed here are 2 T cell receptor beta chains from one sample, sequenced in a study of a mutant IDH1 vaccine in newly diagnosed glioma. The table came from immunoSEQ multiplex PCR; TCRdb's copy has only in-frame clones and leaves some out. Of some 120,000 clones in the sample, around three quarters were seen once. Stated time point: week 11, during vaccination. The study gave 300 ug of mutant IDH1 20-mer peptide per vaccine dose, with topical imiquimod. The antigens for these receptors are not known. Sequencing was performed on PBMCs, taken from a glioma patient whose treatment included an IDH1 peptide vaccine. The receptor source for this set is a man aged 40-49 years with glioma.

The gene calls are TRBV29-1 and TRBJ2-1; 9 bases are shared with TRBD1. V shed 6 bases and J 7 bases; nucleotides not matched to a gene: 10. Germline CDR1 reads SQVTM; CDR2 reads ANQGSEA. This CDR3 contains 14 residues. The CDR3 DNA follows: TGCAGCGTCTCCGGGACAGGGCTGGGGAATGAGCAGTTCTTC. Protein sequence: CSVSGTGLGNEQFF.

V usage is TRBV5-4 and J usage is TRBJ2-3, with D perhaps TRBD2 (5 bases). The CDR3 contains 19 residues. The germline CDR1 and CDR2 sequences are SGHNT and YYREEE (reference sequence). V dropped 4 bases and J dropped 7 bases, with 31 bases sitting between them. CDR3 in DNA: TGTGCCAGCAGCCCTGTAGGAGCGGCCAAGCCGACTCAGCTCCATACGCAGTATTTT. It specifies CASSPVGAAKPTQLHTQYF.